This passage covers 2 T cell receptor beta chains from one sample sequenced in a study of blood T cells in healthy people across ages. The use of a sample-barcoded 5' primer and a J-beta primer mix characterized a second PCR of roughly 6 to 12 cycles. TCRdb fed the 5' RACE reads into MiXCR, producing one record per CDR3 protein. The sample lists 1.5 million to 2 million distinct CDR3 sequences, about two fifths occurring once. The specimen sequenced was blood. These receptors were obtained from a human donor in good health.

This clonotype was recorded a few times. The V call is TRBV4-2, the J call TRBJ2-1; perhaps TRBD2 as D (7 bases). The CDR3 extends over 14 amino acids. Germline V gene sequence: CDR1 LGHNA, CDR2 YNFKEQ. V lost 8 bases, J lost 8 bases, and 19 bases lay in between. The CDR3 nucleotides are TGTGCCAGCCGTTCGGGCCGGGGGGCATATGAGCAGTTCTTC. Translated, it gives CASRSGRGAYEQFF.

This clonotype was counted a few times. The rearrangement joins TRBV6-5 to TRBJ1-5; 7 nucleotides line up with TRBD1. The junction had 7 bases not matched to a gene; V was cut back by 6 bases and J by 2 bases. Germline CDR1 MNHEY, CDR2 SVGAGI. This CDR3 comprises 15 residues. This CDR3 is CASSPGQEGNQPQHF. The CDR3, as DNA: TGTGCCAGCAGCCCCGGACAGGAGGGCAATCAGCCCCAGCATTTT.